The T cell receptor beta chain under discussion was sequenced for a study of patients and donors after allogeneic stem cell transplantation. V dropped 6 bases and J dropped 8 bases, with 10 bases sitting between them. There are 11 residues in the CDR3. A single record per CDR3 protein comes from TCRdb applying MiXCR to the RT-PCR reads. The data contain hundreds of thousands of distinct CDR3 sequences, approximately 16% of them singletons. This clonotype was counted at least ten times. Specimen: blood, either unsorted or a sorted T cell fraction (not recorded which). The chain links TRBV12-3 or TRBV12-4 to TRBJ1-1; a possible D gene is TRBD1 (6 bases). This TCR was recovered from a human donor who was either an allogeneic HSCT recipient or a stem cell or donor lymphocyte infusion donor (not recorded which). It is not recorded whose cells these are; they may come from a transplant donor. CDR3 residues: CASRLTGEAFF. CDR3 DNA: TGTGCCAGCAGACTAACAGGGGAAGCTTTCTTT.